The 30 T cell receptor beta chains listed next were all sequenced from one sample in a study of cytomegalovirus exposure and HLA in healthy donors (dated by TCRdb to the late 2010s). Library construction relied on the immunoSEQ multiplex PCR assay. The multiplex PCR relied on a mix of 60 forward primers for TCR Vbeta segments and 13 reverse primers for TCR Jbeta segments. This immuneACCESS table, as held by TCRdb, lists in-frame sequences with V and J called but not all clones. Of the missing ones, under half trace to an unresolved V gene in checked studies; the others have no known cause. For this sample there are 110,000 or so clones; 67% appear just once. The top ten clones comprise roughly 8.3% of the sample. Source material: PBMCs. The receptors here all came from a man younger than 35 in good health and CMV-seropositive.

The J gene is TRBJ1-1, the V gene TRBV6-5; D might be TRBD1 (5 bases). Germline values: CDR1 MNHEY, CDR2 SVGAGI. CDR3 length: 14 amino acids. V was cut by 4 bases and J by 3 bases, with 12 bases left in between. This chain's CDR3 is CASSFDSRDTEAFF. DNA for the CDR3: TGTGCCAGCAGTTTCGACAGCCGGGACACTGAAGCTTTCTTT.

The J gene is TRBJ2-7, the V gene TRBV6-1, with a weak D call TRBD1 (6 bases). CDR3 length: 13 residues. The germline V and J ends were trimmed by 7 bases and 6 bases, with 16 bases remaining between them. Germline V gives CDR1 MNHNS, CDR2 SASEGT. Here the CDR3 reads CASTTGGMGEQYF. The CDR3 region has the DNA TGTGCCAGCACGACAGGTGGGATGGGCGAGCAGTACTTC.

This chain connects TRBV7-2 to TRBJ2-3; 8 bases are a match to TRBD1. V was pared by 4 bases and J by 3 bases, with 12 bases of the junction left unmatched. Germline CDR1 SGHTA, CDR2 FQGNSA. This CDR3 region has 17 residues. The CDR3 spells CASSSRTGLYGTDTQYF. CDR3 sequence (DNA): TGTGCCAGCAGCTCCCGGACAGGGTTGTATGGGACAGATACGCAGTATTTT.

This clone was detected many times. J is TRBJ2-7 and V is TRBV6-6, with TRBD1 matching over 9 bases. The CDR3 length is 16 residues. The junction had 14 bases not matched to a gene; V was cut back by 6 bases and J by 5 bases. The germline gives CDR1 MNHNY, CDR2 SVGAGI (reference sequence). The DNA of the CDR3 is TGTGCCAGCAGACGCGCTACCGGGACAGGGAGGAACGAGCAGTACTTC. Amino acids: CASRRATGTGRNEQYF.

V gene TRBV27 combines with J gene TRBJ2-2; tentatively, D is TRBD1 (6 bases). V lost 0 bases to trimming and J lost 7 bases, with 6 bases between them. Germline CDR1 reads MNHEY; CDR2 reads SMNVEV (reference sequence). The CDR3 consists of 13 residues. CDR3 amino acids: CASSLSGGGELFF. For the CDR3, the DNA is TGTGCCAGCAGTTTATCAGGGGGCGGGGAGCTGTTTTTT.

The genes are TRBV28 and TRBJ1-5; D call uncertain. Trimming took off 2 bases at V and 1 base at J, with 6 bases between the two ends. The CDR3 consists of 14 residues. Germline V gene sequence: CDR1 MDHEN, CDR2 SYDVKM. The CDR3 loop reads CASSLESSNQPQHF. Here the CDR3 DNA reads TGTGCCAGCAGTTTAGAGTCCAGCAATCAGCCCCAGCATTTT.

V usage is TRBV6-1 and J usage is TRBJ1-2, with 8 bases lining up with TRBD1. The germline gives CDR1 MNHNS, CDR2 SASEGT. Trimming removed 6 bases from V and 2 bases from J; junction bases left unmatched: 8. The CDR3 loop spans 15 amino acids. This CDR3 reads CASRRQGTTNYGYTF. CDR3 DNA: TGTGCCAGCAGGAGACAGGGGACTACCAACTATGGCTACACCTTC.

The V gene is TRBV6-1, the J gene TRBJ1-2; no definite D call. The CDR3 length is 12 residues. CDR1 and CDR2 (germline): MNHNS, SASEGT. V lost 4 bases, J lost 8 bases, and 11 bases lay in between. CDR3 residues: CASSGGGRGYTF. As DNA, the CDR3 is TGTGCCAGCAGTGGAGGAGGGCGGGGCTACACCTTC.

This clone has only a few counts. The CDR3 DNA is TGTGCCATCAGTGAGTCGCTGGCAGACAATCAGCCCCAGCATTTT. Translated, it gives CAISESLADNQPQHF. The rearrangement joins TRBV10-3 to TRBJ1-5, with D hard to call. The germline gives CDR1 ENHRY, CDR2 SYGVKD. V shed 0 bases and J shed 3 bases, with 9 bases lying between them. This CDR3 has 15 residues.

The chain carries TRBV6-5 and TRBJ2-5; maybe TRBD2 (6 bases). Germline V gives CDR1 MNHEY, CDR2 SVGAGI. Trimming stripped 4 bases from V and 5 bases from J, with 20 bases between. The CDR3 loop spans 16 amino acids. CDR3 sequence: CASSLFRDSGFETQYF. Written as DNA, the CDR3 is TGTGCCAGCAGTTTGTTCCGGGACTCGGGTTTCGAGACCCAGTACTTC.

The CDR3: CASNKGGSSYEQYF. For the CDR3, the DNA is TGTGCCAGCAATAAAGGAGGGTCCTCCTACGAGCAGTACTTC. The genes are TRBV6-1 and TRBJ2-7; TRBD2 might be the D (6 bases). CDR1 and CDR2 (germline): MNHNS, SASEGT. The V end lost 7 bases, the J end lost 0 bases, and 13 bases lay between the germline ends. CDR3 length: 14 amino acids.

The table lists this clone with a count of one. The DNA of the CDR3 is TGTGCCAGCAGCCAAGAATCCCGAAACATTCAGTACTTC. Translated: CASSQESRNIQYF. The chain carries TRBV14 and TRBJ2-4, with D uncertain. The germline V gene has CDR1 SGHDN and CDR2 FVKESK. There are 13 residues in the CDR3. Trimming removed 0 bases at V and 6 bases at J, with 6 bases between.

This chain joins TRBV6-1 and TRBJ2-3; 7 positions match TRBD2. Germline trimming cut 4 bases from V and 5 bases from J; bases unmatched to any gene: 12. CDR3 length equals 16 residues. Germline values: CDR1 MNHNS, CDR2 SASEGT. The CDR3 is CASSASNGGSGDTQYF. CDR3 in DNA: TGTGCCAGCAGTGCCTCGAACGGGGGGTCCGGAGATACGCAGTATTTT.

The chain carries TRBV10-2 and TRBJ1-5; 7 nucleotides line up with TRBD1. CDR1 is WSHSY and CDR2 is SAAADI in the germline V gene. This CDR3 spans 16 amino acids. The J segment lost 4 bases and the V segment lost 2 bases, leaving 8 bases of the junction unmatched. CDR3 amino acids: CASSEENRGSNQPQHF. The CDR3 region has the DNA TGCGCCAGCAGTGAGGAAAACAGGGGTTCGAATCAGCCCCAGCATTTT.

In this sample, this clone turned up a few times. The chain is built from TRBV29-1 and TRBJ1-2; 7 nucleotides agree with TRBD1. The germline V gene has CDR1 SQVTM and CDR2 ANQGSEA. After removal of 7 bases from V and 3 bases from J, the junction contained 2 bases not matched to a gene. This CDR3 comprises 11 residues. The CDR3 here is CSAGQDYGYTF. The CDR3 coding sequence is TGCAGCGCCGGACAGGACTATGGCTACACCTTC.

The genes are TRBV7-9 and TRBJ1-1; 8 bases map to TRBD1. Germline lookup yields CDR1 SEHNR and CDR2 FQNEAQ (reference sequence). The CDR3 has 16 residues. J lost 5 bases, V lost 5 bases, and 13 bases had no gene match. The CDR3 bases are TGTGCCAGCAGCCCCCGACAGGGGCCCCGTCGGACTGAAGCTTTCTTT. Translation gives CASSPRQGPRRTEAFF.

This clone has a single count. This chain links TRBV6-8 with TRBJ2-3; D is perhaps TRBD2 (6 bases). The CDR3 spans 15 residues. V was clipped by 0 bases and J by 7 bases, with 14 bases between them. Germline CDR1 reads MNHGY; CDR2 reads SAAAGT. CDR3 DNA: TGTGCCAGCAGTTACTCTTCGGACTACTGCTATACGCAGTATTTT. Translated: CASSYSSDYCYTQYF.

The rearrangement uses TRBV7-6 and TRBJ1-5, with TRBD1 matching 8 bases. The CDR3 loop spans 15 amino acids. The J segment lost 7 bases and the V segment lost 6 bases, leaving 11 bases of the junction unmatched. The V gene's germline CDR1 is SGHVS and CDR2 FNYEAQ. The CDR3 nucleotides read TGTGCCAGCAGACAATGGACAGGGCATATCCAGCCCCAGCATTTT. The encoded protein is CASRQWTGHIQPQHF. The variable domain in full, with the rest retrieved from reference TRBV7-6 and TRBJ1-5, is GAGVSQSPRYKVTKRGQDVALRCDPISGHVSLYWYRQALGQGPEFLTYFNYEAQQDKSGLPNDRFSAERPEGSISTLTIQRTEQRDSAMYRCASRQWTGHIQPQHFGDGTRLSIL.

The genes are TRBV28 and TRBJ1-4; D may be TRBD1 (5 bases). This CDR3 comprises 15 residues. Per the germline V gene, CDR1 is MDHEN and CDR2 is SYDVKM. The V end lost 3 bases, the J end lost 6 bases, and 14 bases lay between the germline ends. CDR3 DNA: TGTGCCAGCAGTTTTTTACAGGATCAATATGAAAAACTGTTTTTT. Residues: CASSFLQDQYEKLFF.

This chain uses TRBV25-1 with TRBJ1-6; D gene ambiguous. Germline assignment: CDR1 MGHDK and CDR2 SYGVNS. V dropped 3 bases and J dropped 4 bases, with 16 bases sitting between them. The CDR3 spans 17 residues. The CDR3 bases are TGTGCCAGCAGTGATTTGCTTTCGGGAAGATATAATTCACCCCTCCACTTT. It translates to CASSDLLSGRYNSPLHF.

The CDR3: CASSELGQGRVGYTF. In DNA form, the CDR3 reads TGTGCCAGCAGTGAGCTGGGACAGGGGCGGGTGGGCTACACCTTC. The V gene is TRBV27, the J gene TRBJ1-2, with 10 bases lining up with TRBD1. This CDR3 has 15 amino acids. Germline lookup yields CDR1 MNHEY and CDR2 SMNVEV (reference sequence). V shed 5 bases, J shed 8 bases, and the junction held 11 bases outside the gene matches.

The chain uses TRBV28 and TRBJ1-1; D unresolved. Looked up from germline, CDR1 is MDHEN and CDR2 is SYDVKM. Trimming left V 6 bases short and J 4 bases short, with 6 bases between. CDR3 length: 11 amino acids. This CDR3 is CASSPLTEAFF. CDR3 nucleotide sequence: TGTGCCAGCAGCCCACTCACTGAAGCTTTCTTT.

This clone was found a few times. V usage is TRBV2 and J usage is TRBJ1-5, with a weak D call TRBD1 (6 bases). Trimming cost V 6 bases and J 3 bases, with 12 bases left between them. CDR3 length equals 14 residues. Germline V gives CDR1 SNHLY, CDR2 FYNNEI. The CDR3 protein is CASRLGGYNQPQHF. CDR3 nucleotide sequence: TGTGCCAGCAGGTTAGGGGGATACAATCAGCCCCAGCATTTT.

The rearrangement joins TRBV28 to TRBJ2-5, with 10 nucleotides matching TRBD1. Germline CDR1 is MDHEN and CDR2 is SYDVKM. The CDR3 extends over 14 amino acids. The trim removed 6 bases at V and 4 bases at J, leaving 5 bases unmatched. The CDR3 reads CASSTGTGVETQYF. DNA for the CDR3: TGTGCCAGCAGCACCGGGACAGGGGTAGAGACCCAGTACTTC.

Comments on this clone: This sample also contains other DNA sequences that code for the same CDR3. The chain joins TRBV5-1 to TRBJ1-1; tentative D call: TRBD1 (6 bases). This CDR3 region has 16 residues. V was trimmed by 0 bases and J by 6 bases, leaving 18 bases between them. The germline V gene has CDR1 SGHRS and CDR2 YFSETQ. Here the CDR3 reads CASSLDVDRRRPEAFF. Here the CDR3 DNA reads TGCGCCAGCAGCTTGGATGTCGACAGGCGACGCCCTGAAGCTTTCTTT.

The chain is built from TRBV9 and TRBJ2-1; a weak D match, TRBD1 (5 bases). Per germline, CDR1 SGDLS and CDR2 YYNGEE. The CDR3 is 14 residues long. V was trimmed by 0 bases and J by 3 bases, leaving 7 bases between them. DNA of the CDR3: TGTGCCAGCAGCGTAGGGGGCGGCTACAATGAGCAGTTCTTC. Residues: CASSVGGGYNEQFF.

CDR3 nucleotides: TGCAGCGTAGTCTACAGGGAGAACACTGAAGCTTTCTTT. It encodes CSVVYRENTEAFF. The chain combines TRBV29-1 with TRBJ1-1, with D tentatively TRBD1 (6 bases). Trimming took 6 bases from V and 1 from J, leaving 12 bases between them. Germline CDR1 and CDR2: SQVTM and ANQGSEA. There are 13 residues in the CDR3.

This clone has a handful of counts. As DNA, the CDR3 is TGTGCCAGCAGTGACGGTTGGCAAGGGAGTGAAAAACTGTTTTTT. Translation gives CASSDGWQGSEKLFF. The rearrangement links TRBV6-1 to TRBJ1-4; D is unresolved. The CDR3 totals 15 residues. Between the trimmed V and J ends, which lost 3 bases and 7 bases, there was a span of 15 bases. The germline gives CDR1 MNHNS, CDR2 SASEGT.

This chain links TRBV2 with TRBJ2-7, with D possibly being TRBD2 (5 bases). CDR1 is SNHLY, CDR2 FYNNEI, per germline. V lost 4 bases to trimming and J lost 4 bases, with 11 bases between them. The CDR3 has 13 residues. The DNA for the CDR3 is TGTGCCAGCAGTGGCGGGCTGGGATACGAGCAGTACTTC. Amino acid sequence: CASSGGLGYEQYF.

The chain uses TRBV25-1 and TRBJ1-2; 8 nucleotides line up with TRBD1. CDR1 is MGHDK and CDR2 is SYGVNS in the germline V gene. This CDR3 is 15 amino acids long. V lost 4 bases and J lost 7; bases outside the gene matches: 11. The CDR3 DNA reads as TGTGCCAGCAGTGCCCGAGGACAGGGAGTGGGTGGCTACACCTTC. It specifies CASSARGQGVGGYTF.